The 31 T cell receptor beta chains given below trace back to one sample, sequenced in a study of Ad26.COV2.S vaccination and SARS-CoV-2 variants. Produced via immunoSEQ multiplex PCR; TCRdb's table is partial and in-frame only. The profile shows some 450,000 clones, roughly 91% of them singletons. Described treatment: about 20 received Ad26.COV2.S at low or high dose, single or two shots; several received placebo; per-sample allocation not given. Following the first vaccine or placebo injection, samples were taken on day 63. The source was peripheral blood, collected in a trial of Ad26.COV2.S vaccine versus placebo. These receptors all come from a person aged 18-60 years who received the Ad26.COV2.S COVID-19 vaccine or a placebo.

The chain links TRBV15 to TRBJ2-3; TRBD2 matches 8 bases. The germline CDR1 and CDR2 sequences are LNHNV and YYDKDF (reference sequence). Trimming removed 2 bases from V and 0 bases from J; junction bases left unmatched: 4. The length of the CDR3 is 16 residues. CDR3 protein: CATSRIAGYSTDTQYF. In nucleotides, the CDR3 is TGTGCCACCAGCAGAATAGCGGGGTATAGCACAGATACGCAGTATTTT.

This chain joins TRBV5-1 and TRBJ1-1; weak D call: TRBD1 (6 bases). Trimming stripped 0 bases from V and 4 bases from J, with 10 bases between. This CDR3 contains 14 residues. Germline CDR1 reads SGHRS; CDR2 reads YFSETQ. CDR3 sequence: CASSLEAGVTEAFF. The CDR3 DNA is TGCGCCAGCAGCTTGGAGGCAGGGGTCACTGAAGCTTTCTTT.

V is TRBV6-5 and J is TRBJ1-4, with D unresolved. The CDR3 is 14 residues long. CDR1 and CDR2 from the germline V gene are MNHEY and SVGAGI. The ends were cut back, 3 bases at V and 5 bases at J, with 10 bases in the middle. CDR3 bases: TGTGCCAGCAGTTATAGCAGGAAGAATGAAAAACTGTTTTTT. Translation: CASSYSRKNEKLFF.

The chain carries TRBV7-2 and TRBJ2-2; TRBD1 aligns across 11 bases. Germline V gene lookup returns CDR1 SGHTA and CDR2 FQGNSA. The CDR3 covers 17 residues. V lost 5 bases, J lost 4 bases, and 9 bases stayed unmatched. The CDR3 nucleotides read TGTGCCAGCAGCGCGACGGACAGGGGGCATCCCACCGGGGAGCTGTTTTTT. Amino acid sequence: CASSATDRGHPTGELFF.

The chain links TRBV5-1 to TRBJ2-3; 9 nucleotides agree with TRBD2. CDR1 is SGHRS, CDR2 YFSETQ, per germline. The CDR3 sequence is 15 residues long. V gave up 4 bases and J gave up 4 bases; unmatched junction bases: 7. The CDR3 loop is CASSPSAGGPDTQYF. CDR3 bases: TGCGCCAGCAGCCCATCGGCGGGAGGGCCAGATACGCAGTATTTT.

The V gene is TRBV5-4, the J gene TRBJ2-1; 11 bases fit TRBD1. Germline-derived CDR1 and CDR2 are SGHNT and YYREEE (reference sequence). This CDR3 is built from 15 residues. The V and J ends lost 4 bases and 9 bases, in that order; junction bases with no gene match: 9. The CDR3 DNA is TGTGCCAGCAGCACCGGGACAGGGGGGTTCGTTGAGCAGTTCTTC. Protein sequence: CASSTGTGGFVEQFF.

The J gene is TRBJ1-1, the V gene TRBV28; D unclear. V was pared by 5 bases and J by 0 bases, with 13 bases between. Germline-derived CDR1 and CDR2 are MDHEN and SYDVKM. The CDR3 spans 15 residues. The CDR3 coding sequence is TGTGCCAGCAGTCTTCTCACGGGCATGAACACTGAAGCTTTCTTT. Translated: CASSLLTGMNTEAFF.

The V gene is TRBV5-4, the J gene TRBJ1-6; D remains ambiguous. The CDR3 runs 14 residues. Trimming removed 4 bases at V and 7 bases at J, with 12 bases between. Looked up from germline, CDR1 is SGHNT and CDR2 is YYREEE (reference sequence). This chain's CDR3 is CASSREAGNSPLHF. In DNA, the CDR3 is TGTGCCAGCAGCCGCGAGGCGGGCAATTCACCCCTCCACTTT.

This clone appeared a few times. The rearrangement links TRBV5-5 to TRBJ1-5; 8 bases fit TRBD1. This CDR3 has 16 residues. In germline, CDR1 is SGHKS, CDR2 YYEKEE (reference sequence). V shed 4 bases and J 5 bases; nucleotides not matched to a gene: 11. This CDR3 reads CASSRQGRAWDQPQHF. The CDR3, as DNA: TGTGCCAGCAGCAGACAGGGGCGAGCCTGGGATCAGCCCCAGCATTTT.

This chain links TRBV7-2 with TRBJ1-2, with TRBD1 as a possible D gene (5 bases). CDR1 and CDR2 from the germline V gene are SGHTA and FQGNSA. The CDR3 is made up of 15 amino acids. Trimming left V 5 bases short and J 8 bases short, with 21 bases between. CDR3 region: CASSPLVLGRGGYTF. The CDR3 bases are TGTGCCAGCAGCCCCCTCGTCTTAGGGCGGGGGGGCTACACCTTC.

The chain is built from TRBV28 and TRBJ2-1, with D perhaps matching TRBD1 (6 bases). The V and J ends lost 3 bases and 12 bases respectively, with 15 bases between them. CDR1 is MDHEN and CDR2 is SYDVKM in the germline V gene. The CDR3 sequence is 13 residues long. CDR3 in DNA: TGTGCCAGCAGTTTCCAGGGGCCCGGTGGGCAGTTCTTC. This codes for CASSFQGPGGQFF.

The DNA for the CDR3 is TGTGCCAGCAGCTTTGAGGACGAGCAGTACTTC. Translation gives CASSFEDEQYF. The V gene is TRBV7-9, the J gene TRBJ2-7; D uncertain. CDR3 length: 11 residues. Trimming stripped 3 bases from V and 5 bases from J, with 5 bases between. The germline gives CDR1 SEHNR, CDR2 FQNEAQ (reference sequence).

V and J are TRBV13 and TRBJ2-7, with 13 bases fitting TRBD2. This CDR3 spans 14 amino acids. J lost 7 bases, V lost 4 bases, and 4 bases had no gene match. Germline V gene lookup returns CDR1 PRHDT and CDR2 FYEKMQ (reference sequence). The CDR3, as DNA: TGTGCCAGCAGCTCCTGGACTAGCGGGGGAGAGCAGTACTTC. Amino acid sequence: CASSSWTSGGEQYF.

The V and J genes are TRBV24-1 and TRBJ2-1, with 9 bases fitting TRBD2. The CDR3 contains 16 residues. Germline CDR1 reads KGHDR; CDR2 reads SFDVKD. J lost 7 bases, V lost 5 bases, and 11 bases had no gene match. The DNA for the CDR3 is TGTGCCACCAGTGCTAGCGGGATTGGTGGAGTTAATGAGCAGTTCTTC. Encoded protein: CATSASGIGGVNEQFF.

In regard to this clone: The junction departs from germline at one end; a sequencing error may be responsible. Within the sample, other DNA sequences also encode this same CDR3. V is TRBV11-2 and J is TRBJ1-1, with D uncertain. The germline V gene encodes CDR1 SGHAT and CDR2 FQNNGV. This CDR3 comprises 13 residues. The DNA of the CDR3 is TGTGCTAGCAGCTTAAAGGGGAACACTGAAGCTTTCTTT. Its translation: CASSLKGNTEAFF.

This clone was seen only a few times. The V call is TRBV7-9, the J call TRBJ2-3; tentatively, D is TRBD2 (5 bases). V gave up 5 bases and J gave up 4 bases, with 13 bases separating them. The germline V gene has CDR1 SEHNR and CDR2 FQNEAQ (reference sequence). The CDR3 has 14 amino acids. The CDR3 bases are TGTGCCAGCAGCCCAGAGACTAATCCAGATACGCAGTATTTT. Translation: CASSPETNPDTQYF.

The rearrangement joins TRBV28 to TRBJ2-2; D perhaps matches TRBD1 (6 bases). The CDR3 extends over 14 amino acids. Per germline, CDR1 MDHEN and CDR2 SYDVKM. Trimming shortened V by 5 bases and J by 1 base, and 8 bases separated the two germline ends. The CDR3 is CASSPTGNTGELFF. The CDR3 coding sequence is TGTGCCAGCAGTCCGACAGGGAACACCGGGGAGCTGTTTTTT. The entire variable domain, with the rest obtained from reference TRBV28 and TRBJ2-2, is as follows: DVKVTQSSRYLVKRTGEKVFLECVQDMDHENMFWYRQDPGLGLRLIYFSYDVKMKEKGDIPEGYSVSREKKERFSLILESASTNQTSMYLCASSPTGNTGELFFGEGSRLTVL.

The CDR3 DNA sequence: TGTGCCATCAGTGAGTCGGGGCCTAGCACAGATACGCAGTATTTT. Protein product: CAISESGPSTDTQYF. This chain joins TRBV10-3 and TRBJ2-3; possible D gene TRBD1, 5 bases. The CDR3 is made up of 15 amino acids. The germline V gene has CDR1 ENHRY and CDR2 SYGVKD. V was shortened by 0 bases and J by 0 bases, with 7 bases between the two germline ends.

The genes are TRBV30 and TRBJ1-5; TRBD1 matches at 7 bases. V gave up 1 base and J gave up 5 bases; unmatched junction bases: 2. The germline gives CDR1 GTSNPN, CDR2 SVGIG (reference sequence). The CDR3 has 13 residues. For the CDR3, the DNA is TGTGCCTGGAGTGCGACAGGGCATCAGCCCCAGCATTTT. Translating it yields CAWSATGHQPQHF.

This clone was counted between two and nine times. The J gene is TRBJ2-7, the V gene TRBV7-9; D is uncertain. Germline CDR1 SEHNR, CDR2 FQNEAQ (reference sequence). Trimming left V 2 bases short and J 7 bases short, with 6 bases between. The CDR3 consists of 11 residues. The CDR3 nucleotides read TGTGCCAGCAGCTTAAGCTTGGAGCAGTACTTC. Protein: CASSLSLEQYF.

The CDR3 bases are TGTGCCAGCAGTTCGGGACAGGGGGCCCCCTACGAGCAGTACTTC. Residues: CASSSGQGAPYEQYF. The gene calls are TRBV28 and TRBJ2-7; TRBD1 matches 12 bases. The CDR3 covers 15 residues. CDR1 is MDHEN, CDR2 SYDVKM, per germline. V gave up 4 bases and J gave up 2 bases; unmatched junction bases: 3.

This clone was observed a few times. The chain has TRBV7-3 and TRBJ2-3, with D unclear. Germline loops: CDR1 SGHTA, CDR2 FQGTGA. Trimming removed 2 bases at V and 0 bases at J, with 9 bases between. The CDR3 consists of 15 residues. The CDR3 DNA is TGTGCCAGCAGCTTATTCGGTACTAGCACAGATACGCAGTATTTT. It translates to CASSLFGTSTDTQYF.

The chain employs TRBV18 and TRBJ2-7, with 12 positions matching TRBD1. V was clipped by 3 bases and J by 7 bases; unmatched bases: 7. This CDR3 is built from 15 residues. The germline V gene has CDR1 KGHSH and CDR2 LQKENI. This chain's CDR3 is CASSPLGQGAEEQYF. The CDR3 DNA sequence: TGTGCCAGCTCACCGCTGGGACAGGGGGCGGAGGAGCAGTACTTC.

The chain combines TRBV11-2 with TRBJ2-1; 7 bases map to TRBD2. V trimming: 1 base; J trimming: 7 bases; junction bases outside the gene matches: 13. Germline V CDR1 and CDR2: SGHAT, FQNNGV. CDR3 size: 17 residues. Here the CDR3 DNA reads TGTGCCAGCAGCTTAGTAGCCCGGGACTACCTGGTGAATGAGCAGTTCTTC. Its translation: CASSLVARDYLVNEQFF.

The chain recombines TRBV5-6 with TRBJ2-1; a possible D gene is TRBD2 (5 bases). The germline CDR1 and CDR2 sequences are SGHDT and YYEEEE. This CDR3 is 15 amino acids long. The ends were cut back, 0 bases at V and 6 bases at J, with 13 bases in the middle. CDR3 coding DNA: TGTGCCAGCAGCTTGGCGGGGTTTACTTCCAATGAGCAGTTCTTC. Translated: CASSLAGFTSNEQFF.

The table lists this clone with a few counts. The chain carries TRBV2 and TRBJ1-5; TRBD1 agrees at 10 bases. V lost 4 bases, J lost 6 bases, and 6 bases stayed unmatched. Germline lookup yields CDR1 SNHLY and CDR2 FYNNEI. This CDR3 contains 15 residues. The DNA for the CDR3 is TGTGCCAGCAGTGCCCCGGACAGGGGGTCTCAGCCCCAGCATTTT. Its protein product is CASSAPDRGSQPQHF.

J is TRBJ2-5 and V is TRBV9; 11 nucleotides align to TRBD2. The germline CDR1 and CDR2 sequences are SGDLS and YYNGEE. The CDR3 runs 14 residues. The J segment lost 5 bases and the V segment lost 3 bases, leaving 3 bases of the junction unmatched. In nucleotides, the CDR3 is TGTGCCAGCAGCGCCTCTAGCGGGAGGGAGACCCAGTACTTC. Encoded protein: CASSASSGRETQYF.

This chain connects TRBV6-2 or TRBV6-3 to TRBJ2-1; TRBD2 aligns across 10 bases. V gave up 5 bases and J gave up 5 bases; unmatched junction bases: 6. Germline assignment: CDR1 MNHEY and CDR2 SVGEGT. This CDR3 is built from 15 residues. This CDR3 is CASSSWTSGDNEQFF. CDR3 sequence (DNA): TGTGCCAGCAGTAGTTGGACTAGCGGAGACAATGAGCAGTTCTTC.

This chain uses TRBV18 with TRBJ2-1; D is perhaps TRBD2 (6 bases). This CDR3 comprises 16 residues. Germline V gene lookup returns CDR1 KGHSH and CDR2 LQKENI. Trimming cost V 1 base and J 4 bases, with 14 bases left between them. The CDR3 loop is CASSPLRLAKYNEQFF. The CDR3 nucleotides are TGTGCCAGCTCACCACTGAGGCTAGCGAAATACAATGAGCAGTTCTTC. The entire variable domain, with the rest obtained from reference TRBV18 and TRBJ2-1, is as follows: NAGVMQNPRHLVRRRGQEARLRCSPMKGHSHVYWYRQLPEEGLKFMVYLQKENIIDESGMPKERFSAEFPKEGPSILRIQQVVRGDSAAYFCASSPLRLAKYNEQFFGPGTRLTVL.

This sequence joins TRBV14 and TRBJ1-6; D uncertain. Trimming took 4 bases from V and 10 from J, leaving 17 bases between them. Germline-derived CDR1 and CDR2 are SGHDN and FVKESK. This CDR3 comprises 15 residues. CDR3 DNA sequence: TGTGCCAGCAGCCCTACGTTGGGAGGAGGATCACCCCTCCACTTT. Translation gives CASSPTLGGGSPLHF.

The V and J genes are TRBV4-2 and TRBJ1-1; D is unresolved. The length of the CDR3 is 14 residues. In germline, CDR1 is LGHNA, CDR2 YNFKEQ. V was clipped by 0 bases and J by 0 bases, with 5 bases between them. The DNA of the CDR3 is TGTGCCAGCAGCCAAGACACGGTGAACACTGAAGCTTTCTTT. Encoded protein: CASSQDTVNTEAFF.